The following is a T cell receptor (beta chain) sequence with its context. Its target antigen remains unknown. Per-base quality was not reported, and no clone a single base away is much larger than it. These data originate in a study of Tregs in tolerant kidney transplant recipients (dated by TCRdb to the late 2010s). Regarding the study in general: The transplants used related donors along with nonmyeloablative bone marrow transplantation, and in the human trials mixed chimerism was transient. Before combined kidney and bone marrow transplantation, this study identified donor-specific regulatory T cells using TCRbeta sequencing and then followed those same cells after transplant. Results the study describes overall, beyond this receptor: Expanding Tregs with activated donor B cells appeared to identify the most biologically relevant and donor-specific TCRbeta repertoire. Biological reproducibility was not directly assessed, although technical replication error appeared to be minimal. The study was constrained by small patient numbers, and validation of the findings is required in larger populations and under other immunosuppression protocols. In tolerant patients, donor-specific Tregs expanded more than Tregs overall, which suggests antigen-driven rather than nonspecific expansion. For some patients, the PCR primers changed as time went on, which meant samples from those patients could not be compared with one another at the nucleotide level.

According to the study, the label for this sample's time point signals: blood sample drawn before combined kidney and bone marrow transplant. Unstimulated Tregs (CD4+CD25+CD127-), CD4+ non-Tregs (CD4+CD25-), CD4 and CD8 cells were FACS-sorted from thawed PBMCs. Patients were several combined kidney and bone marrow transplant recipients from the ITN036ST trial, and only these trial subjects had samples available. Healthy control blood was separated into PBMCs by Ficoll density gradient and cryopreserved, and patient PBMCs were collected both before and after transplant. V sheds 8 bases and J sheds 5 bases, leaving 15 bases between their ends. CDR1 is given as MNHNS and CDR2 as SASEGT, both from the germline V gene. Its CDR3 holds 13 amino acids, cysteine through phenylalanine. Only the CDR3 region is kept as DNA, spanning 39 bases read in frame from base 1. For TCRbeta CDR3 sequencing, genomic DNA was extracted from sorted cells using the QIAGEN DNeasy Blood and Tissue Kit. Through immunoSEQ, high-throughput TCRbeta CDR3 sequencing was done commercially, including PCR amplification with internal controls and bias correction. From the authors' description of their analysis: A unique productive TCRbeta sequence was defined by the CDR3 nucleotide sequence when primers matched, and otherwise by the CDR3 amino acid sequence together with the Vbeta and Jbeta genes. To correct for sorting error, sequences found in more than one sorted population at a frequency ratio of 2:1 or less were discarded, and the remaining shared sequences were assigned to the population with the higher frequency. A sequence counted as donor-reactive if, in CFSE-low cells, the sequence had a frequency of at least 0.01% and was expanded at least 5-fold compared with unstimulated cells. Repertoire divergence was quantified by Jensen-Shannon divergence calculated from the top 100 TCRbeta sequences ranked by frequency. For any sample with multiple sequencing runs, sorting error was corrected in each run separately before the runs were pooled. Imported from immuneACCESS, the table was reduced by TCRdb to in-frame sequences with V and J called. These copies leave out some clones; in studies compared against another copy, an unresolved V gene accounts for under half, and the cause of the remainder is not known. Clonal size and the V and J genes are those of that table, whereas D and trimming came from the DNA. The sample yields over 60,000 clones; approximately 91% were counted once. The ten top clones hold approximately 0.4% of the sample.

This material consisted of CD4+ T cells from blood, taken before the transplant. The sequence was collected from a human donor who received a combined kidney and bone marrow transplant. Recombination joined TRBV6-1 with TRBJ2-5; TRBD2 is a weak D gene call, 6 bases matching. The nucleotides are TGTGCCAGCTCAAGGAGGGAAGGGGAGACCCAGTACTTC. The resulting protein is CASSRREGETQYF.